The 28 T cell receptor beta chains below come from one sample, sequenced in a study of radiation and T cells in renal cell carcinoma. The time point is: blood 4 weeks post-SBRT, at nephrectomy. This sample's treatment: 15 Gy SBRT to primary tumor, nephrectomy 4 weeks later. Profiled with immunoSEQ multiplex PCR; TCRdb holds only in-frame clones, not every one. Here the sample spans around 180,000 clones, around 90% being singletons. Sequences were derived from blood, sampled from a patient whose treatment included radiotherapy and nephrectomy. These receptors all stem from a woman aged 45-60 years with renal cell carcinoma.

V usage is TRBV13 and J usage is TRBJ1-6; D call uncertain. The CDR3 consists of 14 residues. CDR1 and CDR2 (germline): PRHDT, FYEKMQ (reference sequence). With 3 bases removed from V and 10 bases from J, the gap between germline ends came to 13 bases. The CDR3 DNA sequence: TGTGCCAGCAGCTTCTCTCCGGGGAACTCACCCCTCCACTTT. It codes for CASSFSPGNSPLHF.

The chain couples TRBV20-1 to TRBJ2-7; D is unresolved. In germline, CDR1 is DFQATT, CDR2 SNEGSKA (reference sequence). Trimming took off 4 bases at V and 6 bases at J, with 7 bases between the two ends. The CDR3 totals 10 residues. The CDR3 loop reads CSAIKLEQYF. DNA for the CDR3: TGCAGTGCTATTAAGCTCGAGCAGTACTTC.

V is TRBV19 and J is TRBJ2-1; D perhaps matches TRBD2 (5 bases). Between the trimmed V and J ends, which lost 5 bases and 0 bases, there was a span of 11 bases. The CDR3 has 15 amino acids. Germline V gene data show CDR1 as LNHDA and CDR2 as SQIVND (reference sequence). The CDR3 is CASSLRAGSYNEQFF. Here the CDR3 DNA reads TGTGCCAGTAGTCTGCGGGCAGGCTCCTACAATGAGCAGTTCTTC.

Regarding this clone: A read error is likely here: a far larger clone is one base away. The chain uses TRBV30 and TRBJ1-2, with D unresolved. This CDR3 has 13 residues. Germline CDR1 is GTSNPN and CDR2 is SVGIG (reference sequence). Trimming pared 2 bases from V and 2 bases from J, leaving 9 bases between. The CDR3 sequence: CAWSLGGNYGYTF. The CDR3 DNA is TGTGCCTGGAGTCTGGGAGGGAACTATGGCTACACCTTC.

V gene TRBV5-4 combines with J gene TRBJ1-3; possibly TRBD1 for D (6 bases). This CDR3 is 15 amino acids long. Germline CDR1 and CDR2: SGHNT and YYREEE (reference sequence). The germline V and J ends were trimmed by 0 bases and 1 base, with 8 bases remaining between them. The CDR3 nucleotides read TGTGCCAGCAGCTTGGCAGGGGTTTCTGGAAACACCATATATTTT. This codes for CASSLAGVSGNTIYF.

CDR3 sequence (DNA): TGTGCCACTACCGATCCGGGACAGGGAGGTGGCTACACCTTC. It yields the protein CATTDPGQGGGYTF. This chain links TRBV6-1 with TRBJ1-2, with 9 bases matching TRBD1. The CDR3 loop spans 14 amino acids. Germline V gene sequence: CDR1 MNHNS, CDR2 SASEGT. The V segment lost 10 bases and the J segment 7 bases; nucleotides outside the gene matches: 13.

CDR3 sequence: CAWSVTRFRQGEFTDTQYF. CDR3 DNA: TGTGCCTGGAGTGTAACTCGCTTCCGACAGGGCGAATTCACAGATACGCAGTATTTT. J is TRBJ2-3 and V is TRBV30; the match to TRBD1 covers 7 bases. V lost 0 bases, J lost 2 bases, and 17 bases stayed unmatched. The CDR3 sequence is 19 residues long. Germline V gene data show CDR1 as GTSNPN and CDR2 as SVGIG (reference sequence).

V gene TRBV6-5 combines with J gene TRBJ2-7, with 9 positions matching TRBD1. The germline gives CDR1 MNHEY, CDR2 SVGAGI. The CDR3 extends over 15 amino acids. The trim removed 2 bases at V and 1 base at J, leaving 3 bases unmatched. Here the CDR3 reads CASSYTGQGSYEQYF. CDR3 DNA: TGTGCCAGCAGTTACACGGGACAGGGATCCTACGAGCAGTACTTC.

This rearrangement joins TRBV5-5 to TRBJ2-7, with unresolved D. V dropped 0 bases and J dropped 3 bases, with 16 bases sitting between them. CDR1 is SGHKS and CDR2 is YYEKEE in the germline V gene (reference sequence). The CDR3 loop spans 16 amino acids. The CDR3 loop reads CASSLDRRRAYYEQYF. For the CDR3, the DNA is TGTGCCAGCAGCTTGGATCGCAGGAGAGCCTACTACGAGCAGTACTTC.

This chain connects TRBV5-8 to TRBJ1-2; TRBD1 matches 8 bases. Per germline, CDR1 SGHTS and CDR2 YDEGEE. V gave up 5 bases and J gave up 0 bases; unmatched junction bases: 12. The CDR3 runs 17 residues. The CDR3 reads CASSRQGQGGTNYGYTF. The CDR3 nucleotides are TGTGCCAGCAGTCGACAAGGACAGGGAGGAACTAACTATGGCTACACCTTC.

The chain joins TRBV14 to TRBJ1-1, with 8 bases that match TRBD1. V lost 5 bases, J lost 4 bases, and 9 bases stayed unmatched. CDR1 is SGHDN and CDR2 is FVKESK in the germline V gene. The CDR3 is made up of 15 amino acids. The CDR3 DNA reads TGTGCCAGCAGCGACATATCGACAGGGGCCACTGAAGCTTTCTTT. Its translation is CASSDISTGATEAFF.

The chain combines TRBV10-3 with TRBJ2-5; the D is unclear. This CDR3 has 13 residues. Trimming removed 4 bases at V and 0 bases at J, with 6 bases between. Germline V lookup: CDR1 ENHRY, CDR2 SYGVKD. The chain's CDR3 is CAISASDQETQYF. The CDR3 nucleotides are TGTGCCATCAGTGCGAGCGACCAAGAGACCCAGTACTTC.

Only a few counts were recorded for this clone. The chain couples TRBV5-1 to TRBJ1-1, with 8 bases fitting TRBD1. CDR3 length: 13 amino acids. CDR1 and CDR2 from the germline V gene are SGHRS and YFSETQ. Trimming took 2 bases from V and 6 from J; bases not matched to a gene: 3. This chain's CDR3 is CASSFDRGAEAFF. The CDR3 DNA reads TGCGCCAGCAGCTTCGACAGGGGAGCTGAAGCTTTCTTT.

J is TRBJ2-2 and V is TRBV5-6; possibly TRBD1 for D (5 bases). CDR3 length: 15 amino acids. The germline V and J ends were trimmed by 0 bases and 3 bases, with 9 bases remaining between them. Germline CDR1 reads SGHDT; CDR2 reads YYEEEE. CDR3 residues: CASSLVQGDTGELFF. The CDR3 coding sequence is TGTGCCAGCAGCTTGGTTCAGGGCGACACCGGGGAGCTGTTTTTT.

The chain is built from TRBV5-1 and TRBJ2-1; 10 bases agree with TRBD2. The germline CDR1 and CDR2 sequences are SGHRS and YFSETQ. J gave up 0 bases and V 4 bases, and 4 bases lay outside the gene matches. The CDR3 runs 16 residues. The chain's CDR3 is CASSNSGGHSYNEQFF. CDR3 sequence (DNA): TGCGCCAGCAGCAATAGCGGGGGGCACTCCTACAATGAGCAGTTCTTC.

The chain employs TRBV18 and TRBJ1-3, with 8 nucleotides matching TRBD1. From germline, CDR1 is KGHSH and CDR2 LQKENI. With 3 bases clipped from V and 2 bases from J, the junction kept 3 bases outside the gene matches. The CDR3 sequence is 15 residues long. CDR3 residues: CASSPGQAAGNTIYF. CDR3 bases: TGTGCCAGCTCACCGGGACAGGCGGCTGGAAACACCATATATTTT.

This chain uses TRBV6-1 with TRBJ2-7; no clear D gene. V lost 3 bases to trimming and J lost 3 bases, with 6 bases between them. Germline V gene lookup returns CDR1 MNHNS and CDR2 SASEGT. The CDR3 is made up of 12 amino acids. CDR3 protein: CASSERYYEQYF. The CDR3 nucleotides read TGTGCCAGCAGTGAGAGGTACTACGAGCAGTACTTC.

V gene TRBV14 combines with J gene TRBJ2-3; D is unresolved. The CDR3 has 15 residues. With 1 base removed from V and 0 bases from J, the gap between germline ends came to 8 bases. Per germline, CDR1 SGHDN and CDR2 FVKESK. The CDR3: CASSQGVLSTDTQYF. DNA of the CDR3: TGTGCCAGCAGCCAAGGTGTTCTGAGCACAGATACGCAGTATTTT.

A single count supports this clone. The rearrangement joins TRBV2 to TRBJ1-6, with TRBD1 matching 7 bases. V lost 9 bases and J lost 9; bases outside the gene matches: 11. Germline V gene data show CDR1 as SNHLY and CDR2 as FYNNEI. There are 14 residues in the CDR3. The CDR3 coding sequence is TGTGCCAGGAGAGACAGGGCTAGTAGTTCACCCCTCCACTTT. Its protein product is CARRDRASSSPLHF.

The rearrangement uses TRBV15 and TRBJ1-2; TRBD1 is a possible D gene (5 bases). The CDR3 runs 14 residues. Trimming cost V 1 base and J 0 bases, with 6 bases left between them. The germline CDR1 and CDR2 sequences are LNHNV and YYDKDF (reference sequence). The CDR3 region has the DNA TGTGCCACCAGCAGAGGGGACGCTAACTATGGCTACACCTTC. This translates into CATSRGDANYGYTF.

This chain connects TRBV7-2 to TRBJ1-2; 7 bases align to TRBD1. Trimming took 5 bases from V and 5 from J; bases not matched to a gene: 8. Germline CDR1 and CDR2: SGHTA and FQGNSA. CDR3 length equals 14 residues. CDR3: CASSPRGQTYGYTF. The CDR3 DNA sequence: TGTGCCAGCAGCCCTAGGGGACAGACTTATGGCTACACCTTC.

The chain links TRBV30 to TRBJ2-7; 9 nucleotides match TRBD2. The germline CDR1 and CDR2 sequences are GTSNPN and SVGIG (reference sequence). The CDR3 runs to 17 residues. After removal of 0 bases from V and 0 bases from J, the junction contained 9 bases not matched to a gene. CDR3 DNA sequence: TGTGCCTGGAGTGTACCAGCGGGGGGAGGACACTCCTACGAGCAGTACTTC. The encoded protein is CAWSVPAGGGHSYEQYF.

V usage is TRBV19 and J usage is TRBJ2-3, with TRBD2 as a possible D gene (6 bases). CDR1 is LNHDA and CDR2 is SQIVND in the germline V gene (reference sequence). The V end lost 4 bases, the J end lost 3 bases, and 11 bases lay between the germline ends. This CDR3 region has 14 residues. The chain's CDR3 is CASSRGLFTDTQYF. CDR3 DNA: TGTGCCAGTAGTAGGGGACTTTTTACAGATACGCAGTATTTT.

The chain carries TRBV15 and TRBJ2-7; a possible D gene is TRBD1 (6 bases). The CDR3 contains 15 residues. V was trimmed by 1 base and J by 3 bases, leaving 13 bases between them. The germline V gene encodes CDR1 LNHNV and CDR2 YYDKDF (reference sequence). The CDR3 nucleotides read TGTGCCACCAGCAGAGCAAAGGCAGGGGACTACGAGCAGTACTTC. Amino acids: CATSRAKAGDYEQYF.

This rearrangement joins TRBV4-1 to TRBJ2-3, with 9 bases that match TRBD2. The junction had 14 bases not matched to a gene; V was cut back by 4 bases and J by 3 bases. In germline, CDR1 is MGHRA, CDR2 YSYEKL. The CDR3 sequence is 18 residues long. The DNA for the CDR3 is TGCGCCAGCAGCCCTAACTGGAGAGCGGGGGGAGGTACAGATACGCAGTATTTT. As protein: CASSPNWRAGGGTDTQYF.

This chain links TRBV7-6 with TRBJ2-7; D is possibly TRBD2 (7 bases). The V and J ends lost 1 base and 3 bases respectively, with 13 bases between them. Per the germline V gene, CDR1 is SGHVS and CDR2 is FNYEAQ. This CDR3 is built from 15 residues. The chain's CDR3 is CASSLGSGEGYEQYF. The CDR3 coding sequence is TGTGCCAGCAGCTTAGGGTCAGGGGAGGGCTACGAGCAGTACTTC.

The chain carries TRBV5-6 and TRBJ1-6; D perhaps matches TRBD1 (6 bases). The V end lost 4 bases, the J end lost 1 base, and 15 bases lay between the germline ends. This CDR3 spans 17 amino acids. Germline V CDR1 and CDR2: SGHDT, YYEEEE. CDR3 coding DNA: TGTGCCAGCAGCGTTGTGGGGGCGAAATCCTATAATTCACCCCTCCACTTT. Translating gives CASSVVGAKSYNSPLHF.

V and J are TRBV5-8 and TRBJ1-1; D remains ambiguous. Looked up from germline, CDR1 is SGHTS and CDR2 is YDEGEE. With 2 bases removed from V and 2 bases from J, the gap between germline ends came to 7 bases. This CDR3 comprises 13 residues. The CDR3 DNA reads as TGTGCCAGCAGCTTTGTGCGAAACACTGAAGCTTTCTTT. Its translation is CASSFVRNTEAFF.